Following are 2 T cell receptor beta chains from one sample sequenced in a study of glioma-infiltrating T cells after dendritic cell vaccination listed by TCRdb under 2016. Library prep was done by the immunoSEQ multiplex PCR assay. In its TCRdb copy, this immuneACCESS table keeps in-frame sequences only and misses some clones. Where compared with another copy, unresolved V genes explain less than half of these, and the others have no known cause. The sample profile shows about 92,000 clones; 85% to 90% of them were found once. The top ten hold about a sixth of the sample. The sequenced sample was blood, obtained before dendritic cell vaccination. Every receptor here comes from a human donor with glioblastoma.

In regard to this clone: At one of its ends the junction is not consistent with the germline gene, which may arise from a read error. The rearrangement uses TRBV7-3 and TRBJ1-5; weak D call: TRBD1 (5 bases). This CDR3 is 16 amino acids long. Germline lookup yields CDR1 SGHTA and CDR2 FQGTGA. For the CDR3, the DNA is TGTGCCAGCACCTTAGATAGGCAGGGCCACAATCAGCCCCAGCATTTT. As protein: CASTLDRQGHNQPQHF.

The CDR3 region is CASSFSGEDTQYF. The CDR3 nucleotides read TGTGCCAGCAGCTTTTCGGGAGAAGATACGCAGTATTTT. The J gene is TRBJ2-3, the V gene TRBV7-9, with D possibly TRBD2 on 6 matching bases. CDR1 is SEHNR, CDR2 FQNEAQ, per germline (reference sequence). V shed 3 bases and J shed 5 bases, with 9 bases lying between them. The CDR3 covers 13 residues.